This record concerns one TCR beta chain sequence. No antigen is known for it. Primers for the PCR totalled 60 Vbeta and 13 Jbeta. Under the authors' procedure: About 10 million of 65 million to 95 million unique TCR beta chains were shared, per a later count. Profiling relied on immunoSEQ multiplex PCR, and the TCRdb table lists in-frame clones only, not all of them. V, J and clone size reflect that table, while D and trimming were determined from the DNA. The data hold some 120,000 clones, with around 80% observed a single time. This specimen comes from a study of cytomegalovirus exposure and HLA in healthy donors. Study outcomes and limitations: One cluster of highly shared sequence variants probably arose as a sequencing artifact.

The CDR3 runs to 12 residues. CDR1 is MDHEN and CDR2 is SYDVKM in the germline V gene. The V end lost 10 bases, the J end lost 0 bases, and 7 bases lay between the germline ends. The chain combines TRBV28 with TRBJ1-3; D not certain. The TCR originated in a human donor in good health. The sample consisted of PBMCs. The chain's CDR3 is CATPDSGNTIYF. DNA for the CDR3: TGTGCCACCCCAGACTCTGGAAACACCATATATTTT.